These T cell receptor beta chains were read from a single sample in a study of PD-L1 blockade in urothelial cancer. TCRdb's table, derived via immunoSEQ multiplex PCR, lists solely in-frame clones and lacks some. Of tens of thousands of clones in the sample, about 86% are singletons; the top ten hold roughly 2.9%. The material sequenced was PBMCs, taken around atezolizumab (anti-PD-L1) treatment. The receptors originated from a man aged 45-65 years with urothelial cancer. CDR3s include the opening cysteine and the closing phenylalanine or tryptophan.

j_gene: TRBJ2-5
v_gene: TRBV9
CDR3aa: CASSPQRGAFGTQYF

j_gene: TRBJ1-1
v_gene: TRBV6-6
CDR3aa: CASSYPEGGSTEAFF

j_gene: TRBJ2-7
v_gene: TRBV27
CDR3aa: CASSFGRSGSSYEQYF

j_gene: TRBJ2-2
v_gene: TRBV5-1
CDR3aa: CASTQQRNTGELFF

j_gene: TRBJ2-3
v_gene: TRBV10-2
CDR3aa: CASSESWNSGSLYDTQYF

j_gene: TRBJ2-2
v_gene: TRBV10-3
CDR3aa: CAISGRLLLNTGELFF

j_gene: TRBJ2-2
v_gene: TRBV9
CDR3aa: CASSAVPRADTGELFF

j_gene: TRBJ1-6
v_gene: TRBV11-2
CDR3aa: CASSSSGTPNSPLHF

j_gene: TRBJ2-1
v_gene: TRBV10-1
CDR3aa: CASSRRATGTYNEQFF

j_gene: TRBJ2-7
v_gene: TRBV7-2
CDR3aa: CASSWGRDRVVHEQYF

j_gene: TRBJ2-7
v_gene: TRBV27
CDR3aa: CASSLSTRGSGTSGTRLYEQYF

j_gene: TRBJ1-6
v_gene: TRBV5-1
CDR3aa: CASSLESGSSSYNSPLHF

j_gene: TRBJ2-1
v_gene: TRBV13
CDR3aa: CASSLSGGRAWGNEQFF

j_gene: TRBJ1-4
v_gene: TRBV7-8
CDR3aa: CASSLGGGKGEKLFF

j_gene: TRBJ2-7
v_gene: TRBV10-1
CDR3aa: CASSESKERSYEQYF

j_gene: TRBJ2-2
v_gene: TRBV27
CDR3aa: CASNSGRVNTGELFF

j_gene: TRBJ2-5
v_gene: TRBV19
CDR3aa: CASSPRTHGRQETQYF

j_gene: TRBJ2-7
v_gene: TRBV2
CDR3aa: CASRLAGTLYEQYF

j_gene: TRBJ2-7
v_gene: TRBV28
CDR3aa: CASSLWTSGKQEQYF

j_gene: TRBJ2-3
v_gene: TRBV27
CDR3aa: CASSLGLVDTQYF

j_gene: TRBJ2-3
v_gene: TRBV2
CDR3aa: CASSEAEAGAADTQYF

j_gene: TRBJ2-5
v_gene: TRBV21-1
CDR3aa: CASSIRQGVGTQYF

j_gene: TRBJ1-2
v_gene: TRBV4-1
CDR3aa: CASSQGIQGGYGYTF

j_gene: TRBJ2-5
v_gene: TRBV27
CDR3aa: CASRPLAGGFFQETQYF

j_gene: TRBJ1-2
v_gene: TRBV7-9
CDR3aa: CASRPQGSVYGYTF

j_gene: TRBJ2-1
v_gene: TRBV28
CDR3aa: CASSWTSGRVKGLYNEQFF

j_gene: TRBJ1-5
v_gene: TRBV5-1
CDR3aa: CASSLDGGSQPQHF

j_gene: TRBJ2-1
v_gene: TRBV7-2
CDR3aa: CASSLQAFNEQFF

j_gene: TRBJ1-5
v_gene: TRBV15
CDR3aa: CATSRDVRAGNQPQHF

j_gene: TRBJ2-1
v_gene: TRBV19
CDR3aa: CASSRDTSYNEQFF

j_gene: TRBJ1-2
v_gene: TRBV2
CDR3aa: CASRGEGMGYTF

j_gene: TRBJ1-1
v_gene: TRBV6-6
CDR3aa: CASSTAGGRSTEAFF

j_gene: TRBJ2-1
v_gene: TRBV9
CDR3aa: CASSLGWLSNEQFF

j_gene: TRBJ1-1
v_gene: TRBV6-1
CDR3aa: CASSVALNTEAFF

j_gene: TRBJ2-7
v_gene: TRBV7-2
CDR3aa: CASSLGPPSYEQYF

j_gene: TRBJ2-1
v_gene: TRBV11-2
CDR3aa: CASSFITKSSYNEQFF

j_gene: TRBJ2-6
v_gene: TRBV5-5
CDR3aa: CASSLNLFSGANVLTF

j_gene: TRBJ1-5
v_gene: TRBV7-9
CDR3aa: CASSLGNKPQHF

j_gene: TRBJ2-2
v_gene: TRBV19
CDR3aa: CASTRGNAGELFF

j_gene: TRBJ2-1
v_gene: TRBV7-2
CDR3aa: CASRGELGYNEQFF

j_gene: TRBJ2-3
v_gene: TRBV7-3
CDR3aa: CASSDGLAGLSTDTQYF

j_gene: TRBJ1-1
v_gene: TRBV28
CDR3aa: CASSPTWGPRTEAFF

j_gene: TRBJ2-2
v_gene: TRBV7-9
CDR3aa: CASSRIGRDTGELFF

j_gene: TRBJ2-2
v_gene: TRBV7-9
CDR3aa: CASSLNAGGYPGELFF

j_gene: TRBJ2-1
v_gene: TRBV30
CDR3aa: CAWSASLAGVLEQFF

j_gene: TRBJ1-3
v_gene: TRBV28
CDR3aa: CASSFAGSNTIYF

j_gene: TRBJ2-6
v_gene: TRBV19
CDR3aa: CASSSPLRHVKEDANVLTF

j_gene: TRBJ2-7
v_gene: TRBV18
CDR3aa: CASSGTGTHLYEQYF

j_gene: TRBJ2-7
v_gene: TRBV2
CDR3aa: CASMAGRYEQYF

j_gene: TRBJ1-2
v_gene: TRBV5-1
CDR3aa: CASSLGTDHGYTF

j_gene: TRBJ1-2
v_gene: TRBV5-1
CDR3aa: CASSPRTDYGYTF

j_gene: TRBJ2-7
v_gene: TRBV5-1
CDR3aa: CASSLLAGGYEQYF

j_gene: TRBJ2-7
v_gene: TRBV6-1
CDR3aa: CASVVSGAGPHEQYF